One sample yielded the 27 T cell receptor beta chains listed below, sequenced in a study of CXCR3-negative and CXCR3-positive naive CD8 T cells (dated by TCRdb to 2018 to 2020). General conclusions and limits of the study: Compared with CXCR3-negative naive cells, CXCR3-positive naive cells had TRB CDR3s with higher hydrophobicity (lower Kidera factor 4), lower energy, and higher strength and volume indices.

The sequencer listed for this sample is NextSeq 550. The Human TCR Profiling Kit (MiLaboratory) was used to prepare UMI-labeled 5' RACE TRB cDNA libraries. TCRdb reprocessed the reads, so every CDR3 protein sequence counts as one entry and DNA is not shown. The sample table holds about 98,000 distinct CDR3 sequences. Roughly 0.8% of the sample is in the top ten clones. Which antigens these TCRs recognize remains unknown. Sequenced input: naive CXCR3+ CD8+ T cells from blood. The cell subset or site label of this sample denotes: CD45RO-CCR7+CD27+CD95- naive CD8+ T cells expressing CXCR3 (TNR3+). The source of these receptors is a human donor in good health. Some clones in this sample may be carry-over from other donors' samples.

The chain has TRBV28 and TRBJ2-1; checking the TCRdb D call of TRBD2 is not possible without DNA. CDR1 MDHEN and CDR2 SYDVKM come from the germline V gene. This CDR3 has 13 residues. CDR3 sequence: CASAGESYNEQFF.

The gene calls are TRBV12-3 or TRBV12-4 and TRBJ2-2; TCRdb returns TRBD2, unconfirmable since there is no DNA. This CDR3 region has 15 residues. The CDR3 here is CASKRGGRNTGELFF.

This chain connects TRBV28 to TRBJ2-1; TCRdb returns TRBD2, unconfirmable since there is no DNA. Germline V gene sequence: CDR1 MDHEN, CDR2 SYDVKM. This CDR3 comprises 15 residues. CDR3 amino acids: CASRPPGAGDKEQFF.

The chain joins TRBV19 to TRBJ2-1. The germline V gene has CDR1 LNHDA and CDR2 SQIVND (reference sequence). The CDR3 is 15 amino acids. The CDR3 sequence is CASNEGDSAYNEQFF.

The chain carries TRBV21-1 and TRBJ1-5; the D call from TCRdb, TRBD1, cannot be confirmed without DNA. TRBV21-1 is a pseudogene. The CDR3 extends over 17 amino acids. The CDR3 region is CASSKEGGRGDNQPQHF.

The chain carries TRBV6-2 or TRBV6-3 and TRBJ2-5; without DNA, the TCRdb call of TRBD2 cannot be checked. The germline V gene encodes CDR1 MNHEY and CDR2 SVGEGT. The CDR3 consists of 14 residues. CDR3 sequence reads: CASSYRDLPRTQYF.

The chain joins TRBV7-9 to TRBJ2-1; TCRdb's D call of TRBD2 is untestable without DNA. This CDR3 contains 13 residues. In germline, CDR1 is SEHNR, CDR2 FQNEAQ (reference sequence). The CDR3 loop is CASSFGGRVEQFF.

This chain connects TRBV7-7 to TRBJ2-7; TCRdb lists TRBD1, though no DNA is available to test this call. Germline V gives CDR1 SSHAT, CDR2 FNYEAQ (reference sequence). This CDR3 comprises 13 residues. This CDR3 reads CASSIRENYEQYF.

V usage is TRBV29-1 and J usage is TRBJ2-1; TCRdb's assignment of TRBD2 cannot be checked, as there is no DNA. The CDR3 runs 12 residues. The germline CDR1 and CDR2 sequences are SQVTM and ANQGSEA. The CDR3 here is CSVPSAVDEQFF.

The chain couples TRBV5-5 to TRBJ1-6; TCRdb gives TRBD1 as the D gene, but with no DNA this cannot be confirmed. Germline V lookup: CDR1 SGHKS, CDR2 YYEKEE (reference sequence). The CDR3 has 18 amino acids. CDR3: CASSTPDRGWGDNSPLHF.

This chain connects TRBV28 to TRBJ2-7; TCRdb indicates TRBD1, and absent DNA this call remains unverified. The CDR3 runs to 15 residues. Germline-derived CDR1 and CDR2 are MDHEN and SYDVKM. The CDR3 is CASSRAGQVMSEQYF. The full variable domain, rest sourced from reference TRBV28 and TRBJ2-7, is DVKVTQSSRYLVKRTGEKVFLECVQDMDHENMFWYRQDPGLGLRLIYFSYDVKMKEKGDIPEGYSVSREKKERFSLILESASTNQTSMYLCASSRAGQVMSEQYFGPGTRLTVT.

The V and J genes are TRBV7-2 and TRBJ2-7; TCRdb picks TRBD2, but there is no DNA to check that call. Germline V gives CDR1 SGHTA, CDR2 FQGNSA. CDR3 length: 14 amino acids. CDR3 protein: CASSPGLVPSEQYF.

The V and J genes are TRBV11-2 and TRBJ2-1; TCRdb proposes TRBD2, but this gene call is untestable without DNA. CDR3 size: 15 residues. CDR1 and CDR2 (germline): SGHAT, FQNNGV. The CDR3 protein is CASSRGLAGADEQFF.

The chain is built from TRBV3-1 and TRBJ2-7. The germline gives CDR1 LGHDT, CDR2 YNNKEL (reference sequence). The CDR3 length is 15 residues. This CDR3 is CASSQGADFSYEQYF.

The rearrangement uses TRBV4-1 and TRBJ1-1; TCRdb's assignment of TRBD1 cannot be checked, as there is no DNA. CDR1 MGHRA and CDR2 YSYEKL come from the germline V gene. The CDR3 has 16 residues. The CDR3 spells CASSRPDREPNTEAFF.

The chain's CDR3 is CASSSWENHTEQYF. This chain links TRBV11-3 with TRBJ2-7. The CDR3 sequence is 14 residues long. Germline loops: CDR1 SGHNT, CDR2 YENEEA. Together with reference TRBV11-3 and TRBJ2-7, the CDR3 gives the full variable domain: EAGVVQSPRYKIIEKKQPVAFWCNPISGHNTLYWYLQNLGQGPELLIRYENEEAVDDSQLPKDRFSAERLKGVDSTLKIQPAELGDSAVYLCASSSWENHTEQYFGPGTRLTVT.

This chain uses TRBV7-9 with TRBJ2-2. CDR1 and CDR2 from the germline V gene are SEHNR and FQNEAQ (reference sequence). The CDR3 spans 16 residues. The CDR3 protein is CASSPERSANTGELFF.

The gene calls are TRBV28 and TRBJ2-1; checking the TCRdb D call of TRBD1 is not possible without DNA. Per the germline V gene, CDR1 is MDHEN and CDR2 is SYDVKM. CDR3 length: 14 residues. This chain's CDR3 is CASSLYGGLDEQFF.

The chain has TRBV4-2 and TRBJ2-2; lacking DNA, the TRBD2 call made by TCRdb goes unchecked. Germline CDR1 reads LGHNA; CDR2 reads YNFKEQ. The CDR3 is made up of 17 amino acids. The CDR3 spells CASSQGLYGSYTGELFF.

The CDR3 region is CASSPGRRRYF. The rearrangement links TRBV23-1 to TRBJ2-7. TRBV23-1 is an open reading frame whose function is uncertain. The CDR3 is 11 amino acids.

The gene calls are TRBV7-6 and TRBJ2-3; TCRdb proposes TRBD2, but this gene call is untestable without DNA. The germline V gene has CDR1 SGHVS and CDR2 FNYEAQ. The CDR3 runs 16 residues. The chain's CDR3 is CASSLELAGITDTQYF.

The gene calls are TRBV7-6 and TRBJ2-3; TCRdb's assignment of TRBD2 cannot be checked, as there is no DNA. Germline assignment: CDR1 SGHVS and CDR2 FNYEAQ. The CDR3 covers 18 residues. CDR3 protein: CASSLGSSDSSSTDTQYF.

The CDR3 is CAISPQGGPGTGELFF. The chain couples TRBV10-3 to TRBJ2-2; the D gene TCRdb calls, TRBD2, cannot be checked with no DNA. Germline loops: CDR1 ENHRY, CDR2 SYGVKD. The CDR3 sequence is 16 residues long.

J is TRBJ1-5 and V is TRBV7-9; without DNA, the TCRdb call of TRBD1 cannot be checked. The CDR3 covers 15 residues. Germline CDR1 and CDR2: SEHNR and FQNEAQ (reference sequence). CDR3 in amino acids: CASSGTGVGDQPQHF.

CDR3: CASSLTGTGVEQYF. V usage is TRBV28 and J usage is TRBJ2-7; absent DNA, TCRdb's TRBD1 call cannot be checked. This CDR3 comprises 14 residues. Germline V gives CDR1 MDHEN, CDR2 SYDVKM.

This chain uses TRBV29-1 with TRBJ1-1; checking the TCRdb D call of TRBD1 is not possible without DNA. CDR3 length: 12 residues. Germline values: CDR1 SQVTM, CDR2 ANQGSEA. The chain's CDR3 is CSALGLNTEAFF.

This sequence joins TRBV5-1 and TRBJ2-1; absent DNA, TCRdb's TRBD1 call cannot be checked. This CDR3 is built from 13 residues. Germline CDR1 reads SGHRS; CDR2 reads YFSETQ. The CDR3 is CASSSRGGNEQFF. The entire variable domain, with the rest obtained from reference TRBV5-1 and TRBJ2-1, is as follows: KAGVTQTPRYLIKTRGQQVTLSCSPISGHRSVSWYQQTPGQGLQFLFEYFSETQRNKGNFPGRFSGRQFSNSRSEMNVSTLELGDSALYLCASSSRGGNEQFFGPGTRLTVL.